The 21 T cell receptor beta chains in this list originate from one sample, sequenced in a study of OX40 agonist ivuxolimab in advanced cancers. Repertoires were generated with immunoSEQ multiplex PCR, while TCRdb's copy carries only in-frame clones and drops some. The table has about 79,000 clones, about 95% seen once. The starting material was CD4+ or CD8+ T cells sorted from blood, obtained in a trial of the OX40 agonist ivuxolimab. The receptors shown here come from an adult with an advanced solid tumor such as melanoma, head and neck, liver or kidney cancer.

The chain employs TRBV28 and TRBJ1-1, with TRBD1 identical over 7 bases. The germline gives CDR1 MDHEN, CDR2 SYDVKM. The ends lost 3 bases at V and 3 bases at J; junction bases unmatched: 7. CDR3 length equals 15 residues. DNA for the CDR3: TGTGCCAGCAGTTTTAGGGGGCTCACAGACACTGAAGCTTTCTTT. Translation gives CASSFRGLTDTEAFF.

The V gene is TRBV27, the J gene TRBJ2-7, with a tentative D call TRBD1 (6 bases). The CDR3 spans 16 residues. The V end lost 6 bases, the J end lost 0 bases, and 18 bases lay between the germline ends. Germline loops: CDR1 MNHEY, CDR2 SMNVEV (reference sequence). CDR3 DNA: TGTGCCAGCAGCTCCGAATTCGGACAGCTCTCCTACGAGCAGTACTTC. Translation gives CASSSEFGQLSYEQYF.

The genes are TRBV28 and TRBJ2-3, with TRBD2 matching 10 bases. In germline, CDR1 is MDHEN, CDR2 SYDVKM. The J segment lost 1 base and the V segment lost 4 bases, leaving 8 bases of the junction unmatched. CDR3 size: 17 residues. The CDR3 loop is CASSSLSGTSGTDTQYF. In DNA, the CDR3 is TGTGCCAGCAGTTCTCTCTCCGGGACTAGCGGCACAGATACGCAGTATTTT.

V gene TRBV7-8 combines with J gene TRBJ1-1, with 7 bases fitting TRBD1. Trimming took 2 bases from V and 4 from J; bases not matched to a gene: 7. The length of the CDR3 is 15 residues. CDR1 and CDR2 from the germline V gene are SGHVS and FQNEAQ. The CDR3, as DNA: TGTGCCAGCAGCTTAACGTGGAACAGGGGCACTGAAGCTTTCTTT. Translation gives CASSLTWNRGTEAFF.

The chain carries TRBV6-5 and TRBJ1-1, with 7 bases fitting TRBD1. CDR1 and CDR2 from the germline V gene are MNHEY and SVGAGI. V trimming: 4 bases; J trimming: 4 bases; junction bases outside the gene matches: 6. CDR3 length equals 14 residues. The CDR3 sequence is CASSFRQGTTEAFF. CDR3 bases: TGTGCCAGCAGTTTTAGACAGGGAACCACTGAAGCTTTCTTT.

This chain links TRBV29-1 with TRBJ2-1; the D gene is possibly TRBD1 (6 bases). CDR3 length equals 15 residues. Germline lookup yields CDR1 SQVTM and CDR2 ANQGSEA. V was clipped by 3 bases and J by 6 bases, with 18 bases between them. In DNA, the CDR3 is TGCAGCGTTGAGTCAGGGGCCACGGGTCCCAATGAGCAGTTCTTC. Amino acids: CSVESGATGPNEQFF.

CDR3 amino acids: CASSGGLSEGTQYF. For the CDR3, the DNA is TGTGCCAGCAGCGGGGGTTTATCGGAGGGTACGCAGTATTTT. This chain uses TRBV9 with TRBJ2-3; weak D call: TRBD2 (6 bases). The germline V gene encodes CDR1 SGDLS and CDR2 YYNGEE. The germline V and J ends were trimmed by 3 bases and 8 bases, with 16 bases remaining between them. The CDR3 runs 14 residues.

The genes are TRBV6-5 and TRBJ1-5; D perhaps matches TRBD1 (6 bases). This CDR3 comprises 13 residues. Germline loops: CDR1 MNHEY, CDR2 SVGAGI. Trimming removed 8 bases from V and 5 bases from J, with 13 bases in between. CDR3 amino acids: CASGRGYYQPQHF. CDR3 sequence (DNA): TGTGCCAGCGGCAGGGGTTATTATCAGCCCCAGCATTTT.

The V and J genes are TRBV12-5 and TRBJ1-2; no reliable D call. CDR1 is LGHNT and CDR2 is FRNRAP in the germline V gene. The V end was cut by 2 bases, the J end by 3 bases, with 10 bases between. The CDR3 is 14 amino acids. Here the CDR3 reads CASGLFGRDYGYTF. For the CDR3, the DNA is TGTGCTAGTGGTTTGTTCGGGCGGGACTATGGCTACACCTTC.

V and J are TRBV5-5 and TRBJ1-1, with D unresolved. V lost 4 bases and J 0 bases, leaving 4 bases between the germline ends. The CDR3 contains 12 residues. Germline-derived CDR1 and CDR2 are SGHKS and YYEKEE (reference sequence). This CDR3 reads CASSHMNTEAFF. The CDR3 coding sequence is TGTGCCAGCAGCCACATGAACACTGAAGCTTTCTTT.

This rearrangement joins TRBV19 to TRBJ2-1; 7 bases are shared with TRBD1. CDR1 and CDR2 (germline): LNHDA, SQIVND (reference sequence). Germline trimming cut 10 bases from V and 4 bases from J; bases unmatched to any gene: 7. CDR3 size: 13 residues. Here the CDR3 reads CATTDRLYNEQFF. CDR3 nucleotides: TGTGCCACTACGGACAGGTTATACAATGAGCAGTTCTTC.

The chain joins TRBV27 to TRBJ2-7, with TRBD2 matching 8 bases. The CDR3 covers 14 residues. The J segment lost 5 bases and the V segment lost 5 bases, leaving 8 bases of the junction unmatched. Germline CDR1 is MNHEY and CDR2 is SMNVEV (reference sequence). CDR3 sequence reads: CASSRLLAGHEQYF. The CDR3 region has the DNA TGTGCCAGCAGTCGCCTCCTAGCGGGCCACGAGCAGTACTTC.

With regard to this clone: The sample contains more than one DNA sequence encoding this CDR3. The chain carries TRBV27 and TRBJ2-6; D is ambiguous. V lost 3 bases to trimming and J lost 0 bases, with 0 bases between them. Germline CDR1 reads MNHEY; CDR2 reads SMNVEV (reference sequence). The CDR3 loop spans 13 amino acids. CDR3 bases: TGTGCCAGCAGTTTCTCTGGGGCCAACGTCCTGACTTTC. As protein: CASSFSGANVLTF.

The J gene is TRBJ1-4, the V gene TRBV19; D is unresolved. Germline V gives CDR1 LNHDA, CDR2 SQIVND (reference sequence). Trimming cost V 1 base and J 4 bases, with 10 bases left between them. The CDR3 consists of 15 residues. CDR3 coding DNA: TGTGCCAGTAGTATAGCACCGGACTATAATGAAAAACTGTTTTTT. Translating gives CASSIAPDYNEKLFF. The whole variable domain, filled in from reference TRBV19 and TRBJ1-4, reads DGGITQSPKYLFRKEGQNVTLSCEQNLNHDAMYWYRQDPGQGLRLIYYSQIVNDFQKGDIAEGYSVSREKKESFPLTVTSAQKNPTAFYLCASSIAPDYNEKLFFGSGTQLSVL.

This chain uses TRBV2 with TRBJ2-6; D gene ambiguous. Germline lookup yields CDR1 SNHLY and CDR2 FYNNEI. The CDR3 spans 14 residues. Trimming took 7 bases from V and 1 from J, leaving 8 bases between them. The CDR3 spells CASITASGANVLTF. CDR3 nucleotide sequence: TGTGCCAGCATAACAGCATCTGGGGCCAACGTCCTGACTTTC.

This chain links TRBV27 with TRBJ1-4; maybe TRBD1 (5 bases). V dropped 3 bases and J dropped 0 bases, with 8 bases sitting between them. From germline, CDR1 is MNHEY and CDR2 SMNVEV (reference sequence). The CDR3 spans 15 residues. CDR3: CASSFLGPTNEKLFF. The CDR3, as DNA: TGTGCCAGCAGTTTTCTGGGACCAACTAATGAAAAACTGTTTTTT.

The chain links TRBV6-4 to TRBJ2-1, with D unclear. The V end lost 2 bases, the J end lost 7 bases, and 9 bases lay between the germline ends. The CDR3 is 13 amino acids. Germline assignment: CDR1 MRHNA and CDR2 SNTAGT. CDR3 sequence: CASSDGLLNEQFF. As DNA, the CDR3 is TGTGCCAGCAGTGACGGGCTATTGAATGAGCAGTTCTTC.

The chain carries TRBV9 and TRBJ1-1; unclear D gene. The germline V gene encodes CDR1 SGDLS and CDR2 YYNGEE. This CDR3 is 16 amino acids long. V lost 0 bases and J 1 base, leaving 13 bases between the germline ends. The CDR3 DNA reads TGTGCCAGCAGCGTAGAGGCAGTCATGGCGAACACTGAAGCTTTCTTT. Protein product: CASSVEAVMANTEAFF. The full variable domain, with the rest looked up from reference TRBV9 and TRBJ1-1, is DSGVTQTPKHLITATGQRVTLRCSPRSGDLSVYWYQQSLDQGLQFLIQYYNGEERAKGNILERFSAQQFPDLHSELNLSSLELGDSALYFCASSVEAVMANTEAFFGQGTRLTVV.

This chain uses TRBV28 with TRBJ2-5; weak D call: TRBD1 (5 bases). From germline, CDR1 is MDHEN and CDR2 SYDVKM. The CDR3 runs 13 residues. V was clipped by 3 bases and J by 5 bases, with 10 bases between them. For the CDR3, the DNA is TGTGCCAGCAGTTTCGACAGTGGGGAGACCCAGTACTTC. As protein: CASSFDSGETQYF. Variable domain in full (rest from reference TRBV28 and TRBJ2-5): DVKVTQSSRYLVKRTGEKVFLECVQDMDHENMFWYRQDPGLGLRLIYFSYDVKMKEKGDIPEGYSVSREKKERFSLILESASTNQTSMYLCASSFDSGETQYFGPGTRLLVL.

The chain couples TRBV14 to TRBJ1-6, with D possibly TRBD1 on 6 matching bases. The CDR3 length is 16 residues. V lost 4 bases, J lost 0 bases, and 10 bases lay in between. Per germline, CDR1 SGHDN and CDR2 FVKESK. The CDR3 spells CASSRTGSSYNSPLHF. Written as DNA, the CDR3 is TGTGCCAGCAGCCGCACAGGGAGCTCCTATAATTCACCCCTCCACTTT.

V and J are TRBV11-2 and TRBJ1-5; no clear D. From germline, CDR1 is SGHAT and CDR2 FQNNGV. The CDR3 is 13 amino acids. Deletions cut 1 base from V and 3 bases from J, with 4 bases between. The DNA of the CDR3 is TGTGCCAGCAGCTTAGGGGCCAATCAGCCCCAGCATTTT. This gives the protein CASSLGANQPQHF.